The 20 T cell receptor beta chains below come from one sample, sequenced in a study of technical replicates of blood from a handful of donors. Assay: immunoSEQ multiplex PCR; the TCRdb copy retains only in-frame clones and omits some. The sample has about 88,000 clones; around 92% are singletons. The specimen was T cells isolated from PBMCs. All receptors come from a human donor in good health.

Written as DNA, the CDR3 is TGCGCCAGCAGCTTGCTGGGACTAGCGGTCACCGGGGAGCTGTTTTTT. This codes for CASSLLGLAVTGELFF. V is TRBV5-1 and J is TRBJ2-2, with TRBD2 matching 11 bases. Germline lookup yields CDR1 SGHRS and CDR2 YFSETQ. V lost 1 base to trimming and J lost 4 bases; unmatched junction nucleotides: 3. This CDR3 spans 16 amino acids.

The chain carries TRBV6-5 and TRBJ1-6, with 7 bases that match TRBD1. CDR1 MNHEY and CDR2 SVGAGI come from the germline V gene. V trimming: 6 bases; J trimming: 18 bases; junction bases outside the gene matches: 2. The CDR3 is made up of 9 amino acids. The CDR3 DNA is TGTGCCAGCAGCAGGGGGAGCCACTTT. It specifies CASSRGSHF.

The table lists this clone with a few counts. This chain connects TRBV27 to TRBJ1-1, with 7 bases lining up with TRBD1. The V segment lost 5 bases and the J segment 3 bases; nucleotides outside the gene matches: 9. This CDR3 region has 15 residues. Germline V gives CDR1 MNHEY, CDR2 SMNVEV (reference sequence). The CDR3 spells CASSETGWWYTEAFF. CDR3 in DNA: TGTGCCAGCAGTGAGACAGGGTGGTGGTACACTGAAGCTTTCTTT.

The CDR3, as DNA: TGTGCCAGCAGCCCGCAGCGGGGCGCGCAGTTCTTC. This sequence encodes CASSPQRGAQFF. The rearrangement uses TRBV5-5 and TRBJ2-1; 7 positions match TRBD2. This CDR3 is 12 amino acids long. The germline V gene has CDR1 SGHKS and CDR2 YYEKEE (reference sequence). Trimming at V came to 4 bases and at J to 12 bases, leaving 7 bases not matched to a gene. Complete variable domain (other parts from reference TRBV5-5 and TRBJ2-1): DAGVTQSPTHLIKTRGQQVTLRCSPISGHKSVSWYQQVLGQGPQFIFQYYEKEERGRGNFPDRFSARQFPNYSSELNVNALLLGDSALYLCASSPQRGAQFFGPGTRLTVL.

The count of this clone is one. The chain couples TRBV10-3 to TRBJ2-1, with D possibly being TRBD2 (5 bases). V was shortened by 6 bases and J by 9 bases, with 27 bases between the two germline ends. Germline V CDR1 and CDR2: ENHRY, SYGVKD. This CDR3 region has 17 residues. The CDR3: CAISPTNPGIIGSEQFF. The CDR3 nucleotides are TGTGCCATCAGCCCGACCAACCCCGGGATTATAGGGTCTGAGCAGTTCTTC.

The chain links TRBV11-2 to TRBJ1-1; D unclear. V dropped 5 bases and J dropped 1 base, with 8 bases sitting between them. The CDR3 is 13 residues long. Germline V gives CDR1 SGHAT, CDR2 FQNNGV. CDR3 in amino acids: CASSPRRNTEAFF. The CDR3 nucleotides read TGTGCCAGCAGCCCACGCAGGAACACTGAAGCTTTCTTT. Drawing the rest from reference TRBV11-2 and TRBJ1-1, the complete variable domain is EAGVAQSPRYKIIEKRQSVAFWCNPISGHATLYWYQQILGQGPKLLIQFQNNGVVDDSQLPKDRFSAERLKGVDSTLKIQPAKLEDSAVYLCASSPRRNTEAFFGQGTRLTVV.

The CDR3 is CAWSRNQETQYF. The DNA for the CDR3 is TGTGCCTGGAGCCGTAACCAAGAGACCCAGTACTTC. The chain carries TRBV30 and TRBJ2-5; D not certain. This CDR3 is built from 12 residues. Trimming removed 3 bases from V and 0 bases from J, with 5 bases in between. Germline V gives CDR1 GTSNPN, CDR2 SVGIG (reference sequence).

The chain links TRBV11-2 to TRBJ1-4, with 7 nucleotides matching TRBD1. The germline gives CDR1 SGHAT, CDR2 FQNNGV. The CDR3 consists of 19 residues. With 5 bases clipped from V and 8 bases from J, the junction kept 23 bases outside the gene matches. CDR3 sequence reads: CASSAPGRTLRGEFEKLFF. The CDR3 bases are TGTGCCAGCAGCGCCCCGGGACGTACACTCAGGGGGGAGTTCGAAAAACTGTTTTTT.

The chain carries TRBV5-1 and TRBJ1-1, with TRBD1 matching 8 bases. Losses at the gene ends were 3 bases for V and 2 bases for J; bases not matched to a gene: 3. This CDR3 region has 14 residues. From germline, CDR1 is SGHRS and CDR2 YFSETQ. The CDR3 loop is CASSSDRANTEAFF. The CDR3 coding sequence is TGCGCCAGCAGCTCGGACAGGGCCAACACTGAAGCTTTCTTT.

The gene calls are TRBV5-1 and TRBJ1-4; tentatively, D is TRBD1 (5 bases). This CDR3 region has 14 residues. The germline V gene encodes CDR1 SGHRS and CDR2 YFSETQ. V was clipped by 1 base and J by 6 bases, with 10 bases between them. CDR3 sequence: CASSLRTQDEKLFF. CDR3 in DNA: TGCGCCAGCAGCTTGCGGACACAGGATGAAAAACTGTTTTTT.

This chain links TRBV14 with TRBJ2-7; 9 bases are shared with TRBD1. Germline V gene data show CDR1 as SGHDN and CDR2 as FVKESK. The CDR3 runs to 14 residues. Trimming at V came to 4 bases and at J to 7 bases, leaving 8 bases not matched to a gene. The CDR3 loop reads CASSLGTGRWEQYF. The CDR3 DNA reads TGTGCCAGCAGCCTGGGGACAGGGCGTTGGGAGCAGTACTTC.

V and J are TRBV11-3 and TRBJ1-2, with a tentative D call TRBD1 (5 bases). The V and J ends lost 0 bases and 2 bases respectively, with 13 bases between them. Germline V lookup: CDR1 SGHNT, CDR2 YENEEA. This CDR3 is built from 16 residues. Written as DNA, the CDR3 is TGTGCCAGCAGCTTAGATGGACCCCGGGGGAACTATGGCTACACCTTC. It codes for CASSLDGPRGNYGYTF.

This chain links TRBV5-1 with TRBJ2-7, with TRBD2 identical over 12 bases. This CDR3 comprises 19 residues. Looked up from germline, CDR1 is SGHRS and CDR2 is YFSETQ. Trimming at V came to 0 bases and at J to 5 bases, leaving 15 bases not matched to a gene. The CDR3 coding sequence is TGCGCCAGCAGCTTGGCGTTTATCGGACTAGCGGGACCCAGGGACGAGCAGTACTTC. Translation gives CASSLAFIGLAGPRDEQYF. The full variable domain, completed using reference TRBV5-1 and TRBJ2-7, is KAGVTQTPRYLIKTRGQQVTLSCSPISGHRSVSWYQQTPGQGLQFLFEYFSETQRNKGNFPGRFSGRQFSNSRSEMNVSTLELGDSALYLCASSLAFIGLAGPRDEQYFGPGTRLTVT.

This chain uses TRBV18 with TRBJ2-1; D perhaps matches TRBD1 (5 bases). The CDR3 has 14 amino acids. Germline CDR1 is KGHSH and CDR2 is LQKENI. Trimming shortened V by 2 bases and J by 5 bases, and 10 bases separated the two germline ends. CDR3 bases: TGTGCCAGCTCACCAGGGGCTTGGAACAATGAGCAGTTCTTC. Translation: CASSPGAWNNEQFF.

The chain employs TRBV6-1 and TRBJ2-5; TRBD1 is a possible D gene (6 bases). Germline loops: CDR1 MNHNS, CDR2 SASEGT. This CDR3 contains 14 residues. V lost 8 bases and J lost 4, with 17 bases in between. For the CDR3, the DNA is TGTGCCAGCCAGAGGGACAATCAGGGAGAGACCCAGTACTTC. It is translated as CASQRDNQGETQYF.

The CDR3 coding sequence is TGTGCCAGCAGTTTCAGGGTCCCTAGCACTGAAGCTTTCTTT. Translation gives CASSFRVPSTEAFF. V is TRBV28 and J is TRBJ1-1; maybe TRBD1 (5 bases). The CDR3 consists of 14 residues. V was clipped by 3 bases and J by 4 bases, with 12 bases between them. Germline loops: CDR1 MDHEN, CDR2 SYDVKM.

The rearrangement uses TRBV7-2 and TRBJ2-3; 12 bases fit TRBD2. Germline CDR1 SGHTA, CDR2 FQGNSA. The V and J ends lost 6 bases and 7 bases, in that order; junction bases with no gene match: 8. The CDR3 has 15 amino acids. The CDR3 loop is CASSVGLAGKNTQYF. The DNA of the CDR3 is TGTGCCAGCAGTGTGGGACTAGCGGGTAAAAATACGCAGTATTTT.

This clone showed up just a few times. The V gene is TRBV13, the J gene TRBJ2-7, with 7 nucleotides matching TRBD1. CDR3 length: 15 amino acids. Trimming at V came to 3 bases and at J to 1 base, leaving 6 bases not matched to a gene. Germline-derived CDR1 and CDR2 are PRHDT and FYEKMQ (reference sequence). CDR3 amino acids: CASSLGDSYSYEQYF. For the CDR3, the DNA is TGTGCCAGCAGCTTGGGGGACAGTTATTCCTACGAGCAGTACTTC.

The chain is built from TRBV12-5 and TRBJ2-5; 8 bases match TRBD1. The V gene's germline CDR1 is LGHNT and CDR2 FRNRAP. The CDR3 loop spans 16 amino acids. The V segment lost 2 bases and the J segment 0 bases; nucleotides outside the gene matches: 5. Here the CDR3 DNA reads TGTGCTAGTGGTTTGTCCAGGACAGGGCACCAAGAGACCCAGTACTTC. It is translated as CASGLSRTGHQETQYF.

The rearrangement links TRBV27 to TRBJ1-4; TRBD1 aligns across 7 bases. The CDR3 sequence is 14 residues long. Germline-derived CDR1 and CDR2 are MNHEY and SMNVEV (reference sequence). V trimming: 6 bases; J trimming: 8 bases; junction bases outside the gene matches: 9. CDR3 loop: CASRQQGKREKLFF. Written as DNA, the CDR3 is TGTGCCAGCAGACAACAGGGGAAGAGGGAAAAACTGTTTTTT.